The 10 T cell receptor beta chains given below trace back to one sample, sequenced in a study of control samples from healthy donors and cancer patients (dated by TCRdb to the early 2020s). The library was made by the immunoSEQ multiplex PCR assay. TCRdb took over this immuneACCESS table, retaining in-frame rearrangements with V and J assigned. Such tables are incomplete; in checked studies, under half of the missing clones stem from an unresolved V gene, and the remainder is unexplained. The sample has fewer than 150,000 clones on record, 91% of them singletons. The ten largest clonotypes hold approximately 8.6% of the sample. The sequenced material came from blood. The receptors derive from a man aged 18-30 years in good health.

This rearrangement joins TRBV2 to TRBJ2-7; TRBD1 aligns across 10 bases. The CDR3 is 16 amino acids. After removal of 5 bases from V and 4 bases from J, the junction contained 11 bases not matched to a gene. Germline-derived CDR1 and CDR2 are SNHLY and FYNNEI. The CDR3 nucleotides read TGTGCCAGCAGTTCCAACCGGGACAGGGGTTATTACGAGCAGTACTTC. It encodes CASSSNRDRGYYEQYF.

This CDR3 is CASSKIGGAETEAFF. The CDR3 DNA reads as TGTGCCAGCAGCAAAATCGGGGGCGCGGAGACTGAAGCTTTCTTT. The chain uses TRBV21-1 and TRBJ1-1. TRBV21-1 is a pseudogene locus. CDR3 length: 15 residues.

The chain has TRBV11-2 and TRBJ2-5; TRBD2 matches at 8 bases. CDR3 length equals 14 residues. Germline V gene sequence: CDR1 SGHAT, CDR2 FQNNGV. The junction had 7 bases not matched to a gene; V was cut back by 5 bases and J by 5 bases. The CDR3 loop reads CASSPGLAGETQYF. CDR3 DNA sequence: TGTGCCAGCAGCCCCGGTTTAGCGGGGGAGACCCAGTACTTC.

The chain carries TRBV6-5 and TRBJ1-6, with D tentatively TRBD1 (6 bases). V lost 9 bases, J lost 4 bases, and 13 bases lay in between. Per the germline V gene, CDR1 is MNHEY and CDR2 is SVGAGI. This CDR3 is built from 14 residues. The CDR3 bases are TGTGCCAGTTCGGACAGTCCTTATAATTCACCCCTCCACTTT. Amino acid sequence: CASSDSPYNSPLHF.

This chain joins TRBV20-1 and TRBJ2-1; tentative D call: TRBD2 (6 bases). Germline V gene sequence: CDR1 DFQATT, CDR2 SNEGSKA (reference sequence). The CDR3 has 14 residues. The V end lost 3 bases, the J end lost 0 bases, and 9 bases lay between the germline ends. This CDR3 is CSASAGSSYNEQFF. Here the CDR3 DNA reads TGCAGTGCTAGTGCGGGGAGCTCCTACAATGAGCAGTTCTTC.

The chain recombines TRBV7-9 with TRBJ1-2; TRBD1 matches 10 bases. CDR1 and CDR2 (germline): SEHNR, FQNEAQ (reference sequence). With V trimmed by 5 bases and J by 4 bases, 7 bases remained unmatched. The length of the CDR3 is 15 residues. CDR3 DNA: TGTGCCAGCAGCGTCGACAGGGGGCGGATCTATGGCTACACCTTC. Its translation: CASSVDRGRIYGYTF.

For the CDR3, the DNA is TGCGCCAGCAGCCAAGGCCAGAGACAGGTCGTCTATGGCTACACCTTC. This sequence encodes CASSQGQRQVVYGYTF. The chain links TRBV4-1 to TRBJ1-2; maybe TRBD1 (6 bases). This CDR3 has 16 amino acids. Germline V CDR1 and CDR2: MGHRA, YSYEKL. The V gene lost 1 base and the J gene lost 4 bases, with 16 bases spanning the gap.

This clone was picked up a small number of times. The rearrangement uses TRBV5-1 and TRBJ2-3; 7 nucleotides line up with TRBD2. There are 16 residues in the CDR3. Germline V gene sequence: CDR1 SGHRS, CDR2 YFSETQ. With 4 bases clipped from V and 0 bases from J, the junction kept 8 bases outside the gene matches. This chain's CDR3 is CASSAGLYLSTDTQYF. The CDR3 DNA reads as TGCGCCAGCAGCGCGGGACTATACCTGAGCACAGATACGCAGTATTTT.

The gene calls are TRBV6-1 and TRBJ2-7; no clear D gene. The CDR3 extends over 16 amino acids. Germline CDR1 reads MNHNS; CDR2 reads SASEGT. V was clipped by 1 base and J by 0 bases, with 13 bases between them. This chain's CDR3 is CASSEEEARSSYEQYF. CDR3 DNA: TGTGCCAGCAGTGAAGAAGAGGCCAGGAGCTCCTACGAGCAGTACTTC.

J is TRBJ1-4 and V is TRBV5-6; D not resolved. Per the germline V gene, CDR1 is SGHDT and CDR2 is YYEEEE. The V gene lost 3 bases and the J gene lost 8 bases, with 14 bases spanning the gap. CDR3 length: 14 residues. CDR3 amino acids: CASSSAGSPEKLFF. The CDR3 nucleotides read TGTGCCAGCAGCTCTGCCGGCTCACCGGAAAAACTGTTTTTT.